A single sample gave rise to the 22 T cell receptor beta chains below, sequenced in a study of human T cells and chemical hapten exposure (dated by TCRdb to about 2021). This sample's time point label indicates: patch test 1, 2 weeks after DPC sensitization. Sample treatment or condition, as interpreted from the label and publication: therapeutic diphenylcyclopropenone sensitization with weekly scalp DPC. Receptors were amplified or captured by RACE. The listed sequencing device is NextSeq 500. TCRdb ran its own pipeline on the public reads, namely fastp trimming at Q25 and MiXCR clone calling, and kept in-frame beta chains. Under each unique CDR3 protein, matching rows form one entry showing the most common genes and DNA. This sample comprises roughly 200,000 distinct CDR3 sequences, about a fifth of them detected only once. The top ten clonotypes cover about 6.7% of the sample. This material consisted of whole blood, taken in connection with sensitization to the hapten diphenylcyclopropenone (DPC). The receptors come from a woman aged 50 to 60 with alopecia areata. Some clones in this sample may be carry-over from other donors' samples.

The chain recombines TRBV14 with TRBJ1-4, with TRBD1 matching over 7 bases. The CDR3 runs 15 residues. Germline V gives CDR1 SGHDN, CDR2 FVKESK. J gave up 10 bases and V 4 bases, and 12 bases lay outside the gene matches. The CDR3 region has the DNA TGTGCCAGCAGCCGAAGACAGGGATCTGTCGGAAAACTGTTTTTT. It is translated as CASSRRQGSVGKLFF.

The rearrangement joins TRBV11-2 to TRBJ2-1, with a tentative D call TRBD1 (6 bases). Germline loops: CDR1 SGHAT, CDR2 FQNNGV. This CDR3 region has 13 residues. The V end lost 0 bases, the J end lost 9 bases, and 9 bases lay between the germline ends. CDR3: CASSLDRDTEQFF. Here the CDR3 DNA reads TGTGCCAGCAGCTTAGATCGGGACACTGAGCAGTTCTTC.

This clonotype was recorded at least ten times. This rearrangement joins TRBV20-1 to TRBJ2-7, with 8 bases aligning to TRBD1. The trim removed 6 bases at V and 3 bases at J, leaving 7 bases unmatched. The V gene's germline CDR1 is DFQATT and CDR2 SNEGSKA (reference sequence). This CDR3 spans 13 amino acids. The chain's CDR3 is CSALDRGFYEQYF. CDR3 coding DNA: TGCAGTGCACTCGACAGGGGATTCTACGAGCAGTACTTC.

V is TRBV6-5 and J is TRBJ2-7, with D possibly called TRBD1 or TRBD2 (6 bases each). V lost 2 bases and J 3 bases, leaving 11 bases between the germline ends. This CDR3 spans 14 amino acids. Germline V lookup: CDR1 MNHEY, CDR2 SVGAGI. CDR3 sequence reads: CASSYRGEGYEQYF. CDR3 bases: TGTGCCAGCAGTTACAGGGGGGAAGGCTACGAGCAGTACTTC.

This clonotype showed up just a few times. CDR3: CASRLAGNEQFF. The CDR3 DNA reads TGCGCCAGCAGACTAGCGGGCAATGAGCAGTTCTTC. V and J are TRBV5-1 and TRBJ2-1, with TRBD2 matching 9 bases. V lost 5 bases to trimming and J lost 6 bases; unmatched junction nucleotides: 0. The length of the CDR3 is 12 residues. Germline V gene lookup returns CDR1 SGHRS and CDR2 YFSETQ.

This chain links TRBV14 with TRBJ2-1, with D maybe TRBD1 (5 bases). Germline assignment: CDR1 SGHDN and CDR2 FVKESK. Trimming shortened V by 4 bases and J by 4 bases, and 17 bases separated the two germline ends. The CDR3 covers 16 residues. The CDR3 sequence is CASSLAIGHPYNEQFF. For the CDR3, the DNA is TGTGCCAGCAGCCTGGCTATAGGACACCCATACAATGAGCAGTTCTTC.

The chain links TRBV7-9 to TRBJ1-4; 7 bases are a match to TRBD1. The CDR3 is made up of 14 amino acids. Trimming took 5 bases from V and 7 from J; bases not matched to a gene: 7. Germline V gene lookup returns CDR1 SEHNR and CDR2 FQNEAQ (reference sequence). CDR3 region: CASSQTGSGEKLFF. Here the CDR3 DNA reads TGTGCCAGCAGCCAGACAGGGTCGGGTGAAAAACTGTTTTTT.

The chain carries TRBV7-2 and TRBJ2-2; D is uncertain. The CDR3 loop spans 16 amino acids. CDR1 is SGHTA, CDR2 FQGNSA, per germline. V was trimmed by 4 bases and J by 0 bases, leaving 12 bases between them. CDR3 nucleotide sequence: TGTGCCAGCAGCTCCTTTCCTACCACGAACACCGGGGAGCTGTTTTTT. It is translated as CASSSFPTTNTGELFF.

The chain couples TRBV5-1 to TRBJ2-7; 12 bases are shared with TRBD2. After removal of 4 bases from V and 9 bases from J, the junction contained 8 bases not matched to a gene. This CDR3 spans 14 amino acids. Germline assignment: CDR1 SGHRS and CDR2 YFSETQ. For the CDR3, the DNA is TGCGCCAGCAGCCTCCGACTAGCGGGAGACGTGCAGTACTTC. This translates into CASSLRLAGDVQYF.

The chain is built from TRBV14 and TRBJ2-3, with 10 bases aligning to TRBD1. Germline CDR1 and CDR2: SGHDN and FVKESK. This CDR3 is built from 14 residues. V was clipped by 8 bases and J by 5 bases; unmatched bases: 7. DNA of the CDR3: TGTGCCAGCCAAAAAGACAGGGGGCGAGATACGCAGTATTTT. Protein sequence: CASQKDRGRDTQYF.

This clonotype was recorded once. The CDR3 sequence: CASSLTGETDTQYF. CDR3 coding DNA: TGTGCCAGCAGCTTAACGGGAGAGACAGATACGCAGTATTTT. The chain employs TRBV7-2 and TRBJ2-3, with D possibly being TRBD2 (6 bases). V gave up 2 bases and J gave up 3 bases, with 9 bases separating them. Germline values: CDR1 SGHTA, CDR2 FQGNSA. CDR3 length equals 14 residues.

This clonotype has a single count. V is TRBV11-2 and J is TRBJ2-3; 10 bases agree with TRBD1. With 3 bases clipped from V and 4 bases from J, the junction kept 10 bases outside the gene matches. The CDR3 runs to 17 residues. CDR1 is SGHAT, CDR2 FQNNGV, per germline. Written as DNA, the CDR3 is TGTGCCAGCAGCTTGAGAGCGACAGGGGGCTTCGCAGATACGCAGTATTTT. Residues: CASSLRATGGFADTQYF.

This clonotype came up many times. The V call is TRBV5-1, the J call TRBJ1-3; D is undetermined. Trimming removed 0 bases at V and 1 base at J, with 8 bases between. CDR3 length: 15 residues. CDR1 and CDR2 from the germline V gene are SGHRS and YFSETQ. CDR3 residues: CASSLAGVSGNTIYF. The CDR3 DNA reads as TGCGCCAGCAGCTTGGCCGGGGTATCTGGAAACACCATATATTTT.

For this clonotype: The DNA is left out, because the CDR3 cannot be placed on it with certainty; the CDR3 is given as TCRdb lists it. This chain connects TRBV7-9 to TRBJ2-1; the table's D gene call, TRBD1, was not cross checked with the DNA. Germline V CDR1 and CDR2: SEHNR, FQNEAQ (reference sequence). With termini counted, the CDR3 has 15 amino acids. The chain's CDR3 is CASSFGSGDYNEQFF.

The gene calls are TRBV6-6 and TRBJ2-6, with 7 bases identical to TRBD1. CDR1 and CDR2 from the germline V gene are MNHNY and SVGAGI (reference sequence). The V and J ends lost 6 bases and 0 bases, in that order; junction bases with no gene match: 11. The CDR3 contains 18 residues. Written as DNA, the CDR3 is TGTGCCAGCAGACCTAAGACAGGGACGGTCTCTGGGGCCAACGTCCTGACTTTC. It encodes CASRPKTGTVSGANVLTF.

This clonotype was picked up one time. This sequence joins TRBV5-1 and TRBJ2-1, with a tentative D call TRBD1 (7 bases). The length of the CDR3 is 17 residues. In germline, CDR1 is SGHRS, CDR2 YFSETQ. Trimming stripped 4 bases from V and 4 bases from J, with 21 bases between. The chain's CDR3 is CASSPKRLVGQYNEQFF. The CDR3 DNA is TGCGCCAGCAGCCCTAAGAGACTAGTGGGACAGTACAATGAGCAGTTCTTC.

V is TRBV29-1 and J is TRBJ2-2; 7 positions match TRBD1. V lost 6 bases, J lost 2 bases, and 6 bases stayed unmatched. The CDR3 extends over 14 amino acids. CDR1 and CDR2 from the germline V gene are SQVTM and ANQGSEA. CDR3 DNA: TGCAGCGTCACCGGGACAGTTAACACCGGGGAGCTGTTTTTT. As protein: CSVTGTVNTGELFF.

Notes on this clonotype: A clone one base away is much larger, so this may be a read error. V and J are TRBV24-1 and TRBJ2-6, with no clear D. Germline values: CDR1 KGHDR, CDR2 SFDVKD. CDR3 length: 15 residues. CDR3 coding DNA: TGTGCCGCCAGTGGTGAAGGTTCTGGGGCCAACGTCCTGACTTTC. This sequence encodes CAASGEGSGANVLTF.

The chain uses TRBV7-9 and TRBJ2-5, with 11 bases fitting TRBD2. CDR1 is SEHNR and CDR2 is FQNEAQ in the germline V gene (reference sequence). The V segment lost 1 base and the J segment 3 bases; nucleotides outside the gene matches: 4. This CDR3 has 16 residues. CDR3 nucleotides: TGTGCCAGCAGCTTAGGAAGACTAGCGGGAAAAGAGACCCAGTACTTC. Translated: CASSLGRLAGKETQYF.

This clonotype came up a few times. J is TRBJ2-1 and V is TRBV11-2, with D maybe TRBD2 (5 bases). Germline V gene sequence: CDR1 SGHAT, CDR2 FQNNGV. The CDR3 length is 15 residues. V shed 0 bases and J shed 10 bases, with 16 bases lying between them. CDR3 amino acids: CASSLDTIFRGEQFF. CDR3 coding DNA: TGTGCCAGCAGCTTAGATACGATCTTTCGAGGGGAGCAGTTCTTC.

The rearrangement links TRBV27 to TRBJ2-3; D is possibly TRBD1 (8 bases). Trimming stripped 4 bases from V and 2 bases from J, with 19 bases between. The CDR3 runs to 17 residues. Germline CDR1 and CDR2: MNHEY and SMNVEV (reference sequence). The CDR3 DNA is TGTGCCAGCAGTTCCCTAGGACAGGGAGGGCTCACAGATACGCAGTATTTT. As protein: CASSSLGQGGLTDTQYF.

CDR3 sequence reads: CASSQVGGLAGSNEQFF. The CDR3 bases are TGTGCCAGCAGCCAAGTGGGCGGGCTAGCGGGTTCCAATGAGCAGTTCTTC. The rearrangement links TRBV4-2 to TRBJ2-1, with 8 positions matching TRBD2. After removal of 1 base from V and 6 bases from J, the junction contained 11 bases not matched to a gene. The CDR3 loop spans 17 amino acids. Per germline, CDR1 LGHNA and CDR2 YNFKEQ.